The 22 T cell receptor beta chains below all came from one sample that was sequenced in a study of regulatory T cells in long-lasting Graves disease. In building TCR beta libraries, iRepertoire HTBI primers were used together with Arm-PCR of CDR3 regions. TCRdb ran MiXCR on the multiplex PCR reads and lists one entry per CDR3 protein. The table shows hundreds of thousands of distinct CDR3 sequences, with 15% to 20% occurring only once. Noted time point: newly diagnosed GD, antithyroid drugs for less than 3 months. RNA extracted from PBMCs served as the sequencing template. These same data were also listed under a study on T cells in Graves' hyperthyroidism and ophthalmopathy.

Here the sequenced sample was peripheral blood mononuclear cells (PBMCs), taken at new diagnosis, from a patient treated with antithyroid drugs. These receptors were collected from a woman in her 30s with Graves disease.

The gene calls are TRBV4-1 and TRBJ2-5, with TRBD2 identical over 8 bases. V shed 1 base and J 4 bases; nucleotides not matched to a gene: 5. Germline V gives CDR1 MGHRA, CDR2 YSYEKL. There are 15 residues in the CDR3. The DNA of the CDR3 is TGCGCCAGCAGCCAAGGAGTAGCGGGAATAGAGACCCAGTACTTC. Its protein is CASSQGVAGIETQYF.

Ten or more counts support this clonotype. This chain uses TRBV5-6 with TRBJ2-5, with D possibly being TRBD1 (6 bases). The CDR3 covers 12 residues. Germline-derived CDR1 and CDR2 are SGHDT and YYEEEE. V was trimmed by 10 bases and J by 3 bases, leaving 13 bases between them. As DNA, the CDR3 is TGTGCCTCCTTAGGGGGAGAAGAGACCCAGTACTTC. This gives the protein CASLGGEETQYF. Variable domain in full (rest from reference TRBV5-6 and TRBJ2-5): DAGVTQSPTHLIKTRGQQVTLRCSPKSGHDTVSWYQQALGQGPQFIFQYYEEEERQRGNFPDRFSGHQFPNYSSELNVNALLLGDSALYLCASLGGEETQYFGPGTRLLVL.

This clonotype occurred a few times. Compared with germline, one end of the junction differs, possibly owing to a read error. This chain uses TRBV24-1 with TRBJ2-5; D unclear. The CDR3 has 14 amino acids. CDR1 is KGHDR and CDR2 is SFDVKD in the germline V gene. The CDR3 is CATSDLQEQETQCF. In nucleotides, the CDR3 is TGTGCCACCAGTGATTTGCAAGAACAAGAGACCCAGTGCTTC.

The chain recombines TRBV7-9 with TRBJ2-1; D unclear. Germline values: CDR1 SEHNR, CDR2 FQNEAQ (reference sequence). Trimming removed 6 bases at V and 0 bases at J, with 9 bases between. This CDR3 spans 14 amino acids. The DNA of the CDR3 is TGTGCCAGCAGAACGGAGAGCTCCTACAATGAGCAGTTCTTC. Protein: CASRTESSYNEQFF.

This clonotype was seen ten or more times. This chain connects TRBV7-9 to TRBJ2-3, with D perhaps matching TRBD1 (7 bases). Looked up from germline, CDR1 is SEHNR and CDR2 is FQNEAQ (reference sequence). V was clipped by 5 bases and J by 0 bases, with 12 bases between them. CDR3 length: 15 amino acids. As DNA, the CDR3 is TGTGCCAGCAGCCGCGGGACAGCCAGCACAGATACGCAGTATTTT. It encodes CASSRGTASTDTQYF.

This clonotype was counted many times. The gene calls are TRBV6-2 or TRBV6-3 and TRBJ2-1, with D tentatively TRBD1 or TRBD2 (6 bases each). Germline assignment: CDR1 MNHEY and CDR2 SVGEGT. V gave up 5 bases and J gave up 8 bases, with 16 bases separating them. The CDR3 has 14 residues. The CDR3 region is CASSLGLSGDEQFF. CDR3 DNA: TGTGCCAGCAGTCTCGGACTATCAGGGGATGAGCAGTTCTTC.

This chain joins TRBV20-1 and TRBJ2-1, with D perhaps being TRBD1 or TRBD2 (5 bases each). V was clipped by 6 bases and J by 0 bases, with 12 bases between them. The V gene's germline CDR1 is DFQATT and CDR2 SNEGSKA (reference sequence). The CDR3 sequence is 14 residues long. CDR3: CSAFWGSSYNEQFF. CDR3 in DNA: TGCAGTGCCTTTTGGGGGAGCTCCTACAATGAGCAGTTCTTC.

The table lists this clonotype with a count of one. A much larger clone differs by one base, so this may be a read error. The CDR3 is CAGPALAGSTDTQYF. The CDR3 nucleotides read TGTGCCGGCCCCGCCCTGGCGGGGAGCACAGATACGCAGTATTTT. The chain links TRBV7-9 to TRBJ2-3, with D possibly matching TRBD2 (6 bases). This CDR3 comprises 15 residues. Germline V CDR1 and CDR2: SEHNR, FQNEAQ (reference sequence). V lost 11 bases to trimming and J lost 0 bases, with 18 bases between them. The entire variable domain, with the rest obtained from reference TRBV7-9 and TRBJ2-3, is as follows: DTGVSQNPRHKITKRGQNVTFRCDPISEHNRLYWYRQTLGQGPEFLTYFQNEAQLEKSRLLSDRFSAERPKGSFSTLEIQRTEQGDSAMYLCAGPALAGSTDTQYFGPGTRLTVL.

At least ten counts were recorded for this clonotype. J is TRBJ2-1 and V is TRBV7-2, with 12 bases matching TRBD2. Germline V gives CDR1 SGHTA, CDR2 FQGNSA. The CDR3 runs to 15 residues. The junction had 4 bases not matched to a gene; V was cut back by 7 bases and J by 3 bases. CDR3 loop: CASTTGLAGYNEQFF. The CDR3 bases are TGTGCCAGCACCACGGGACTAGCGGGCTACAATGAGCAGTTCTTC.

This clonotype was observed many times. V is TRBV20-1 and J is TRBJ2-2, with a weak D call TRBD2 (7 bases). The CDR3 length is 14 residues. The V end lost 4 bases, the J end lost 7 bases, and 16 bases lay between the germline ends. The V gene's germline CDR1 is DFQATT and CDR2 SNEGSKA (reference sequence). The CDR3 DNA reads as TGCAGTGCTAATTTCGGGGGGCCGGGCGGGGAGCTGTTTTTT. This gives the protein CSANFGGPGGELFF.

This clonotype showed up many times. V gene TRBV7-2 combines with J gene TRBJ1-1, with 7 bases fitting TRBD1. V lost 5 bases, J lost 4 bases, and 7 bases stayed unmatched. CDR3 length equals 14 residues. Germline CDR1 SGHTA, CDR2 FQGNSA. The DNA for the CDR3 is TGTGCCAGCAGCCCACAGGGGAGTGTCACTGAAGCTTTCTTT. Its protein is CASSPQGSVTEAFF.

Only a few counts were recorded for this clonotype. The chain recombines TRBV6-2 or TRBV6-3 with TRBJ2-1; D gene unclear. The germline CDR1 and CDR2 sequences are MNHEY and SVGEGT. CDR3 length equals 15 residues. V gave up 6 bases and J gave up 7 bases, with 19 bases separating them. The CDR3 region is CASRTPRRVSNEQFF. In nucleotides, the CDR3 is TGTGCCAGCAGGACCCCCCGCCGGGTTTCTAATGAGCAGTTCTTC.

This clonotype came up many times. The chain recombines TRBV20-1 with TRBJ2-7; D is uncertain. This CDR3 has 13 amino acids. Germline V gene data show CDR1 as DFQATT and CDR2 as SNEGSKA (reference sequence). V gave up 0 bases and J gave up 3 bases, with 9 bases separating them. CDR3 sequence: CSARDSNSYEQYF. The CDR3 bases are TGCAGTGCTAGAGATTCCAACAGCTACGAGCAGTACTTC.

This clonotype was seen only a few times. The CDR3 does not close with the conserved phenylalanine or tryptophan, likely indicating a read error. The chain recombines TRBV28 with TRBJ1-1, with D uncertain. CDR3 length: 13 residues. Between the trimmed V and J ends, which lost 1 base and 8 bases, there was a span of 11 bases. Germline CDR1 and CDR2: MDHEN and SYDVKM. CDR3 region: CASSLFVQDEAFL. The CDR3 DNA reads TGTGCCAGCAGTTTATTTGTCCAGGACGAAGCTTTCTTG.

The table lists this clonotype with many counts. The rearrangement joins TRBV7-6 to TRBJ2-1; the match to TRBD2 covers 8 bases. The length of the CDR3 is 15 residues. CDR1 and CDR2 from the germline V gene are SGHVS and FNYEAQ. With 4 bases clipped from V and 4 bases from J, the junction kept 6 bases outside the gene matches. Here the CDR3 reads CASSSAGTSYNEQFF. CDR3 coding DNA: TGTGCCAGCAGCTCCGCCGGGACTAGTTACAATGAGCAGTTCTTC.

This clonotype was observed a few times. The chain has TRBV29-1 and TRBJ2-7; either TRBD1 or TRBD2 may supply D (5 bases each). V was pared by 1 base and J by 6 bases, with 25 bases between. Germline V lookup: CDR1 SQVTM, CDR2 ANQGSEA. The CDR3 is 17 residues long. The CDR3 sequence is CSVEATGTNDFLVEQYF. Written as DNA, the CDR3 is TGCAGCGTTGAAGCGACCGGGACGAATGACTTCCTGGTCGAGCAGTACTTC.

V usage is TRBV4-1 and J usage is TRBJ2-1; 11 nucleotides line up with TRBD2. The germline CDR1 and CDR2 sequences are MGHRA and YSYEKL. The CDR3 consists of 14 residues. The junction had 5 bases not matched to a gene; V was cut back by 4 bases and J by 9 bases. This CDR3 is CASSLAGGRGEQFF. The CDR3 DNA sequence: TGCGCCAGCAGCCTAGCGGGAGGGCGGGGTGAGCAGTTCTTC.

The sample holds many counts of this clonotype. CDR3 sequence (DNA): TGTGCCAGCAGCCCGCGGGACGGGACCCCCTCTTTCTTT. It specifies CASSPRDGTPSFF. The chain is built from TRBV12-3 or TRBV12-4 and TRBJ1-1, with a weak D call TRBD1 (5 bases). This CDR3 spans 13 amino acids. V lost 6 bases to trimming and J lost 12 bases, with 20 bases between them.

This clonotype was detected many times. The rearrangement uses TRBV11-2 and TRBJ2-5; D is undetermined. The CDR3 length is 15 residues. Germline assignment: CDR1 SGHAT and CDR2 FQNNGV. V was trimmed by 5 bases and J by 7 bases, leaving 20 bases between them. CDR3 sequence reads: CASSERLTDGATQYF. The DNA of the CDR3 is TGTGCCAGCAGCGAAAGGCTCACAGACGGCGCGACCCAGTACTTC.

V gene TRBV6-2 or TRBV6-3 combines with J gene TRBJ2-7, with 9 bases that match TRBD2. This CDR3 spans 15 amino acids. V gave up 2 bases and J gave up 6 bases; unmatched junction bases: 8. In germline, CDR1 is MNHEY, CDR2 SVGEGT. Here the CDR3 reads CASSYIPSGTSEQYF. The CDR3 nucleotides are TGTGCCAGCAGTTACATCCCTAGCGGGACGAGCGAGCAGTACTTC.

The table lists this clonotype with many counts. CDR3 in amino acids: CASSRTSGIVDEQFF. The CDR3 DNA reads as TGTGCCAGCAGCCGGACTAGCGGGATTGTCGACGAGCAGTTCTTC. This sequence joins TRBV7-2 and TRBJ2-1; 12 nucleotides align to TRBD2. V shed 5 bases and J 10 bases; nucleotides not matched to a gene: 9. Germline V gene data show CDR1 as SGHTA and CDR2 as FQGNSA. This CDR3 spans 15 amino acids.

The chain uses TRBV6-1 and TRBJ2-3; D unclear. The V and J ends lost 3 bases and 9 bases respectively, with 7 bases between them. The CDR3 is 11 residues long. CDR1 and CDR2 from the germline V gene are MNHNS and SASEGT. CDR3 nucleotides: TGTGCCAGCAGTGAGAGCGTAACGCAGTATTTT. As protein: CASSESVTQYF.